This TCR beta chain was captured in a study of blood T cell repertoires in COVID-19. Study information: There were acute and convalescent COVID-19 samples, and they came from the United States, Italy and Spain.

Study processing details: How many nucleated cells were present was estimated from reference gene primer amplification. The table came from immunoSEQ multiplex PCR; TCRdb's copy has only in-frame clones and leaves some out. The V and J calls and clone size are taken from that table; D and trimming were inferred from the DNA. The repertoire includes roughly 240,000 clones, just under 90% of them detected once, and roughly 0.95% sits in the top ten. The sequenced sample consisted of PBMCs or T cells enriched from blood (not recorded which). The source is a man aged 45-65 years who had been exposed to COVID-19.

CDR3 sequence (DNA): TGTGCCAGCAGTTTCCCAGACGGCACATCCAGGGCTTTCTTT. The encoded protein is CASSFPDGTSRAFF. This sequence joins TRBV28 and TRBJ1-1; no definite D call. Germline V gives CDR1 MDHEN, CDR2 SYDVKM. CDR3 size: 14 residues. V lost 3 bases and J 11 bases, leaving 19 bases between the germline ends.